These 13 T cell receptor beta chains were sequenced from one sample in a study of blood T cell repertoires in COVID-19. Sequencing used immunoSEQ multiplex PCR; TCRdb keeps in-frame clones, though not all of them. The table has about 190,000 clones, approximately 90% seen once. Input material: peripheral blood. The receptors here all came from a man aged 25 to 40 with acute or convalescent COVID-19.

This clone was seen once. V is TRBV2 and J is TRBJ1-1; 8 bases match TRBD1. V shed 9 bases and J 5 bases; nucleotides not matched to a gene: 8. Germline lookup yields CDR1 SNHLY and CDR2 FYNNEI. This CDR3 region has 13 residues. CDR3 bases: TGTGCCAGGAGGACAGGGTCGAGTACTGAAGCTTTCTTT. Translating it yields CARRTGSSTEAFF.

The chain is built from TRBV5-6 and TRBJ1-5; a possible D gene is TRBD1 (5 bases). There are 14 residues in the CDR3. V shed 4 bases and J shed 9 bases, with 17 bases lying between them. CDR1 and CDR2 (germline): SGHDT, YYEEEE. The CDR3 DNA reads TGTGCCAGCAGCCCTGACAGCCTCCGCCGGCCCCAGCATTTT. Its translation is CASSPDSLRRPQHF.

V is TRBV11-2 and J is TRBJ1-1; 9 nucleotides align to TRBD1. V lost 5 bases to trimming and J lost 11 bases; unmatched junction nucleotides: 15. The germline CDR1 and CDR2 sequences are SGHAT and FQNNGV. The CDR3 is 15 residues long. Here the CDR3 reads CASSASQGAWAVAFF. CDR3 bases: TGTGCCAGCAGCGCGTCACAGGGGGCTTGGGCGGTGGCTTTCTTT.

V usage is TRBV6-1 and J usage is TRBJ1-3; 7 nucleotides match TRBD1. Germline trimming cut 6 bases from V and 4 bases from J; bases unmatched to any gene: 9. The CDR3 sequence is 15 residues long. CDR1 is MNHNS, CDR2 SASEGT, per germline. The CDR3 region is CASRPFGTAGNTIYF. The CDR3 DNA is TGTGCCAGCAGACCCTTCGGGACAGCCGGAAACACCATATATTTT.

The chain couples TRBV4-2 to TRBJ1-6; D possibly corresponds to TRBD1 (5 bases). Germline-derived CDR1 and CDR2 are LGHNA and YNFKEQ. The V gene lost 0 bases and the J gene lost 8 bases, with 11 bases spanning the gap. The CDR3 consists of 15 residues. CDR3 amino acids: CASSQDRQGHSPLHF. In DNA, the CDR3 is TGTGCCAGCAGCCAAGATCGGCAGGGCCATTCACCCCTCCACTTT.

The rearrangement joins TRBV27 to TRBJ1-1; TRBD1 matches 7 bases. The V and J ends lost 5 bases and 8 bases, in that order; junction bases with no gene match: 11. This CDR3 has 14 amino acids. Germline CDR1 reads MNHEY; CDR2 reads SMNVEV (reference sequence). The CDR3 bases are TGTGCCAGCAGTCAGAGACAGGGCCTAGCAGAAGCTTTCTTT. Amino acid sequence: CASSQRQGLAEAFF.

V gene TRBV6-5 combines with J gene TRBJ2-5; possible D gene TRBD1, 6 bases. This CDR3 contains 13 residues. Germline V CDR1 and CDR2: MNHEY, SVGAGI. V was shortened by 7 bases and J by 2 bases, with 11 bases between the two germline ends. CDR3 region: CASKRTAQETQYF. In DNA form, the CDR3 reads TGTGCCAGCAAGAGGACAGCTCAAGAGACCCAGTACTTC.

The chain is built from TRBV28 and TRBJ1-1; D is uncertain. The CDR3 extends over 12 amino acids. V shed 5 bases and J shed 9 bases, with 13 bases lying between them. The germline CDR1 and CDR2 sequences are MDHEN and SYDVKM. CDR3 in DNA: TGTGCCAGCAGTCCCCTCGGGGAGAAAGCTTTCTTT. Protein: CASSPLGEKAFF.

The chain uses TRBV7-9 and TRBJ1-4; D gene uncertain. Per the germline V gene, CDR1 is SEHNR and CDR2 is FQNEAQ (reference sequence). The CDR3 has 13 residues. V lost 0 bases to trimming and J lost 7 bases, with 6 bases between them. The CDR3 DNA reads TGTGCCAGCAGCTTAGCGCTCGGTGAAAAACTGTTTTTT. Translation gives CASSLALGEKLFF.

This rearrangement joins TRBV18 to TRBJ1-1, with TRBD1 as a possible D gene (5 bases). Germline V lookup: CDR1 KGHSH, CDR2 LQKENI. V shed 5 bases and J shed 3 bases, with 10 bases lying between them. This CDR3 has 13 amino acids. The CDR3 here is CASSRGADTEAFF. CDR3 coding DNA: TGTGCCAGCTCAAGGGGCGCGGACACTGAAGCTTTCTTT.

This chain connects TRBV9 to TRBJ1-4; D might be TRBD1 (5 bases). Trimming removed 4 bases from V and 3 bases from J, with 13 bases in between. Germline V gives CDR1 SGDLS, CDR2 YYNGEE. This CDR3 has 15 amino acids. The CDR3 DNA is TGTGCCAGCAGCCCGTTGCCGGGGGCTAATGAAAAACTGTTTTTT. It yields the protein CASSPLPGANEKLFF.

The rearrangement joins TRBV6-5 to TRBJ2-1; the match to TRBD2 covers 8 bases. The J segment lost 7 bases and the V segment lost 4 bases, leaving 12 bases of the junction unmatched. The CDR3 spans 16 residues. Germline V lookup: CDR1 MNHEY, CDR2 SVGAGI. The CDR3, as DNA: TGTGCCAGCAGTTGGCAGGGACTAGGACTGATGAATGAGCAGTTCTTC. Encoded protein: CASSWQGLGLMNEQFF.

The rearrangement joins TRBV5-1 to TRBJ1-2, with D unclear. With 0 bases removed from V and 1 base from J, the gap between germline ends came to 4 bases. In germline, CDR1 is SGHRS, CDR2 YFSETQ. CDR3 length: 13 residues. The CDR3: CASSLDINYGYTF. The CDR3 DNA reads as TGCGCCAGCAGCTTGGATATTAACTATGGCTACACCTTC.